The subject of this entry is one T cell receptor beta chain. Its antigen is unidentified. The data are from a study of cytomegalovirus exposure and HLA in healthy donors. General study findings and limits: The study found most TCR sequences rare, yet found some public TCRs in many donors. The listing of 150 to 200 TCR beta chains classed them as cytomegalovirus-associated.

From the roughly 120-subject validation cohort, which was separate from the roughly 700-subject first cohort, the donors were drawn. Here immunoSEQ multiplex PCR was the method, and the copy in TCRdb shows in-frame clones only, minus some. This table holds 80,000 to 100,000 clones, about 90% found once. Sequenced: PBMCs. The origin of this receptor is a man aged 18 to 29 in good health and CMV-seropositive.

The CDR3: CASSLGAGDYGYTF. In nucleotides, the CDR3 is TGTGCCAGCAGCTTAGGGGCAGGGGACTATGGCTACACCTTC. V usage is TRBV7-9 and J usage is TRBJ1-2, with D tentatively TRBD1 (6 bases). V lost 1 base to trimming and J lost 3 bases, with 9 bases between them. Germline V gene sequence: CDR1 SEHNR, CDR2 FQNEAQ (reference sequence). This CDR3 is built from 14 residues.